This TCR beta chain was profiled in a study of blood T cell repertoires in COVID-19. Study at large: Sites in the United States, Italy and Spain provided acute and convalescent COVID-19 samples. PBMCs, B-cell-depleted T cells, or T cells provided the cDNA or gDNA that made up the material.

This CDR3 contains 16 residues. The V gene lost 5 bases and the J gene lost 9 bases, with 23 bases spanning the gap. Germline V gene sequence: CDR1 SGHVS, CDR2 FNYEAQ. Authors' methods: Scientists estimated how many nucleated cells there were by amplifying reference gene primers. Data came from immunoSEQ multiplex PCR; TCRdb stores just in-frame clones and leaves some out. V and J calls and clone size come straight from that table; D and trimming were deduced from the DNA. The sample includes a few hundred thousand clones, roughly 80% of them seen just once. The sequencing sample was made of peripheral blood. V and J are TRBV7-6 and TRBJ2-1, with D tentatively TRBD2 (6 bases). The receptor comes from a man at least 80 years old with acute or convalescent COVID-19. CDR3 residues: CASSPRAGLGQGEQFF. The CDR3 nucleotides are TGTGCCAGCAGCCCTCGAGCGGGCCTCGGCCAGGGTGAGCAGTTCTTC.